Detailed here is one TCR beta chain. This sample is drawn from a study of blood T cell repertoires in COVID-19. Study-level background: Collection of acute and convalescent COVID-19 samples took place in the United States, Italy and Spain.

Germline values: CDR1 MGHRA, CDR2 YSYEKL. V lost 0 bases, J lost 1 base, and 15 bases lay in between. The CDR3 contains 17 residues. Using immunoSEQ multiplex PCR, the repertoire was profiled, and TCRdb retains in-frame clones only, with some absent. This table has about 220,000 clones, around 85% appearing once. V usage is TRBV4-1 and J usage is TRBJ1-1; no firm D call. The material sequenced was peripheral blood. The clonotype comes from a man aged 35-49 years with acute or convalescent COVID-19. CDR3 protein: CASSQDRQWAKNTEAFF. The CDR3, as DNA: TGCGCCAGCAGCCAAGATCGGCAGTGGGCGAAGAACACTGAAGCTTTCTTT.